This is a list of T cell receptor beta chains from one sample in a study of shared clonotypes between healthy human individuals. Repertoires were generated with immunoSEQ multiplex PCR, while TCRdb's copy carries only in-frame clones and drops some. The sample lists more than 2 million clones; approximately 94% were seen once. Input material: naive CD4+ T cells sorted from blood. The receptors come from a man aged 18 to 29 in good health. Each CDR3 is given without its conserved first and last residue. The D gene is left open where the match is weak.

d_call	v_call	j_call	cdr3_aa
NA	TRBV11-3	TRBJ1-3	ASSLGHGSGNTIY
NA	TRBV7-9	TRBJ2-3	ASSLYVTGSPTDTQY
NA	TRBV30	TRBJ2-7	AWSVLGNEQY
NA	TRBV30	TRBJ1-2	AWNSNRYNYGYT
TRBD1	TRBV28	TRBJ2-7	ASSYPPGQGLGQY
NA	TRBV5-6	TRBJ2-5	ASSLPPGRYGPSGETQY
NA	TRBV18	TRBJ1-6	ASSRDLNSPLH
TRBD1	TRBV30	TRBJ1-5	AWRNRDRGDNQPQH
NA	TRBV27	TRBJ1-2	ASSLWQGYGYT
TRBD2	TRBV5-1	TRBJ2-1	ASSYRTSGEQF
NA	TRBV5-1	TRBJ2-2	ASSLLDRDTGELF
NA	TRBV10-3	TRBJ1-3	ATIRQTHSGNTIY
TRBD1	TRBV19	TRBJ1-4	ASSLSDRLEKLF
TRBD2	TRBV7-9	TRBJ2-6	ASSPGVAGRTGANVLT
TRBD1	TRBV19	TRBJ1-2	ASSVGQFDYGYT
NA	TRBV13	TRBJ2-3	ASRRVIADTQY
NA	TRBV30	TRBJ1-3	AWKGLGNTIY
NA	TRBV10-3	TRBJ2-7	AISEAAYEQY
TRBD2	TRBV19	TRBJ2-3	ASSSGLLSTDTQY
TRBD1	TRBV6-1	TRBJ2-7	ASSSGQGFAEQY
TRBD1	TRBV6-1	TRBJ2-7	ASSPGTASSYEQY
TRBD2	TRBV18	TRBJ2-1	ASSSIGKLAGEGTYNEQF
TRBD1	TRBV5-1	TRBJ1-2	ASSPDRAGYGYT
NA	TRBV28	TRBJ1-1	ASSSLGFQNTEAF
NA	TRBV27	TRBJ1-2	ASPLGRELGGYT
TRBD1	TRBV6-1	TRBJ1-6	ASSRQGSYNSPLH
NA	TRBV5-6	TRBJ2-5	ASSLTGAGETQY
NA	TRBV10-2	TRBJ2-3	ASSLGGLADTQY
NA	TRBV10-3	TRBJ2-7	AISATVEQY
TRBD1	TRBV6-5	TRBJ1-2	ASSPSTGQGRGYT
NA	TRBV19	TRBJ2-7	ASQDGGTAEQY
TRBD1	TRBV5-1	TRBJ2-2	ASSFDRETGELF
TRBD2	TRBV2	TRBJ2-1	ASSEFSGKSNEQF